This T cell receptor (beta chain) was documented in a study of blood T cell repertoires in COVID-19. Produced via immunoSEQ multiplex PCR; TCRdb's table is partial and in-frame only. The repertoire holds 120,000 or so clones, with around 89% as singletons. Germline CDR1 is LNHDA and CDR2 is SQIVND (reference sequence). The CDR3 consists of 13 residues. With 5 bases removed from V and 6 bases from J, the gap between germline ends came to 11 bases. The TCR was taken from a man aged 45-60 years with acute or convalescent COVID-19. Sequences were obtained from peripheral blood. The gene calls are TRBV19 and TRBJ2-1; a possible D gene is TRBD2 (5 bases). The CDR3 sequence is CASSLAGGNEQFF. The CDR3 DNA reads TGTGCCAGTAGTTTGGCGGGCGGCAATGAGCAGTTCTTC.